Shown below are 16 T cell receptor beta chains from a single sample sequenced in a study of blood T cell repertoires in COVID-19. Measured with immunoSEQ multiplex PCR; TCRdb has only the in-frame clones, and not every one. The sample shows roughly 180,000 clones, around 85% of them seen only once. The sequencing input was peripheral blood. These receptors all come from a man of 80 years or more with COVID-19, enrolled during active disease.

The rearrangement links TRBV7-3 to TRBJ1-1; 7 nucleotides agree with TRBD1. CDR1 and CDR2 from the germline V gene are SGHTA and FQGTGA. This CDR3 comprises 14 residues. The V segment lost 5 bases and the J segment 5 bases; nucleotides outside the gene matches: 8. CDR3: CASSAQGEGTEAFF. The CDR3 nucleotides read TGTGCCAGCAGCGCCCAGGGGGAAGGGACTGAAGCTTTCTTT.

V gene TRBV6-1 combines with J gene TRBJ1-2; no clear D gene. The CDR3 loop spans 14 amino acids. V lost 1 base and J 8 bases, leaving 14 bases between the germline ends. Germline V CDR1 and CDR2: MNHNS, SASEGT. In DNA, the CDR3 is TGTGCCAGCAGTGAAGGGAGGGCTTCAGGAGGCTACACCTTC. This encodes CASSEGRASGGYTF.

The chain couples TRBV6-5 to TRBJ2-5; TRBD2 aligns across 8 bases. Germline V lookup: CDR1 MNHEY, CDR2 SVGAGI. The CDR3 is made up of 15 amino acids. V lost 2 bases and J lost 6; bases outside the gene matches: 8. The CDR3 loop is CASSYGSGGRQTQYF. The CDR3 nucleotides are TGTGCCAGCAGTTACGGGTCGGGGGGGCGGCAGACCCAGTACTTC.

The DNA of the CDR3 is TGTGCCAGCAGCCTCCGGGACAGCTTCGGAGGCTACACCTTC. This gives the protein CASSLRDSFGGYTF. The V call is TRBV6-5, the J call TRBJ1-2, with 7 positions matching TRBD1. Germline V gene sequence: CDR1 MNHEY, CDR2 SVGAGI. Trimming at V came to 6 bases and at J to 8 bases, leaving 12 bases not matched to a gene. The CDR3 has 14 residues.

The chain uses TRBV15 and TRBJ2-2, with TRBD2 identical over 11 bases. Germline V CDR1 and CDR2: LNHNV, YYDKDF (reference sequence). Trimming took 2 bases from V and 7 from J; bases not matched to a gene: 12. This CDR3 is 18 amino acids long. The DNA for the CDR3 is TGTGCCACCAGCAGACCACGCATAGCGGGGGGGCCGTTCGGGGAGCTGTTTTTT. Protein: CATSRPRIAGGPFGELFF.

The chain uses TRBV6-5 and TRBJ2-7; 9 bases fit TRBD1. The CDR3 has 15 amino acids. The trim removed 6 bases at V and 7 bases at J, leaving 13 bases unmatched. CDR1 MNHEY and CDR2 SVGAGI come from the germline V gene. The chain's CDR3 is CASSRGQGSSGEQYF. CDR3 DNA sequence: TGTGCCAGCAGCCGTGGACAGGGGTCGTCGGGGGAGCAGTACTTC.

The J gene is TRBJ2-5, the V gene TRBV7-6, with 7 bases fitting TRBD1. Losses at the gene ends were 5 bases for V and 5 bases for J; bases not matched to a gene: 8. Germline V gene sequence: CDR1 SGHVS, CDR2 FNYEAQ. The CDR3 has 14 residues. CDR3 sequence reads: CASSRRGHGETQYF. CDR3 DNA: TGTGCCAGCAGCCGAAGGGGGCATGGGGAGACCCAGTACTTC.

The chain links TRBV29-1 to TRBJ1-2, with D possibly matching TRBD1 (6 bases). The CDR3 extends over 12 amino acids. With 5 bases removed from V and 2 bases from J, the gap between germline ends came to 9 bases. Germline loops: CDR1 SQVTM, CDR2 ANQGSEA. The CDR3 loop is CSVSGVNYGYTF. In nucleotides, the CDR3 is TGCAGCGTTTCAGGGGTGAACTATGGCTACACCTTC. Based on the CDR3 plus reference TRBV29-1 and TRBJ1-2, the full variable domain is SAVISQKPSRDICQRGTSLTIQCQVDSQVTMMFWYRQQPGQSLTLIATANQGSEATYESGFVIDKFPISRPNLTFSTLTVSNMSPEDSSIYLCSVSGVNYGYTFGSGTRLTVV.

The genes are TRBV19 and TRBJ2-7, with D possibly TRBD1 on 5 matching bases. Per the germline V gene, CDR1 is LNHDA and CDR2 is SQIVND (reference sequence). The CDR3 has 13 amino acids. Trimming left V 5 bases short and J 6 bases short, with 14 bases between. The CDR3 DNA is TGTGCCAGTAGTGAACAGGTTCTGTCCGAGCAGTACTTC. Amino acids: CASSEQVLSEQYF.

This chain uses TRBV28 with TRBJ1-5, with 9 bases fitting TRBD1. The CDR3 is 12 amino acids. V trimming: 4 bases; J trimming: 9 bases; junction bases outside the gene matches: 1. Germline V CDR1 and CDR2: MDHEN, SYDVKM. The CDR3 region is CASSYRGRPQHF. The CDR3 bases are TGTGCCAGCAGTTACAGGGGGCGGCCCCAGCATTTT. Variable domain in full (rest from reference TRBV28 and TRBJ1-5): DVKVTQSSRYLVKRTGEKVFLECVQDMDHENMFWYRQDPGLGLRLIYFSYDVKMKEKGDIPEGYSVSREKKERFSLILESASTNQTSMYLCASSYRGRPQHFGDGTRLSIL.

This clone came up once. As DNA, the CDR3 is TGTGCCAGCAGACAGTTAGTGAACACTGAAGCTTTCTTT. Its translation is CASRQLVNTEAFF. This chain joins TRBV6-5 and TRBJ1-1; no clear D gene. Trimming shortened V by 6 bases and J by 0 bases, and 8 bases separated the two germline ends. CDR1 MNHEY and CDR2 SVGAGI come from the germline V gene. The CDR3 runs to 13 residues.

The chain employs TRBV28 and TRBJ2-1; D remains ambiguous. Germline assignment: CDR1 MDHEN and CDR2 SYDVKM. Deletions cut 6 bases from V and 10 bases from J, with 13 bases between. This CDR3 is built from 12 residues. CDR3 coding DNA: TGTGCCAGCAGCTCCCTGGTCAGGGAGCAGTTCTTC. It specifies CASSSLVREQFF.

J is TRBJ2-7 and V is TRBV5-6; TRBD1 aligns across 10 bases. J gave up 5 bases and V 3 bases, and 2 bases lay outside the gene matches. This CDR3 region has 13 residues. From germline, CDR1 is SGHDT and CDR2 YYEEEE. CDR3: CASSSDRGDEQYF. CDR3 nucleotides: TGTGCCAGCAGCTCGGACAGGGGGGACGAGCAGTACTTC.

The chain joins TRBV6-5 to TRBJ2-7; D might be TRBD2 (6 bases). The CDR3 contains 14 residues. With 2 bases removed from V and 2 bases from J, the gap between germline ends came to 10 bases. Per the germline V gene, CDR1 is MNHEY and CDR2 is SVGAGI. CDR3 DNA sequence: TGTGCCAGCAGTTACGGCGGGGAGCCCTACGAGCAGTACTTC. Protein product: CASSYGGEPYEQYF.

CDR3 protein: CASSLATGKFSPLHF. In DNA form, the CDR3 reads TGCGCCAGCAGCTTGGCGACAGGGAAGTTTTCACCCCTCCACTTT. The V call is TRBV5-1, the J call TRBJ1-6, with 7 bases matching TRBD1. The CDR3 covers 15 residues. With 0 bases clipped from V and 9 bases from J, the junction kept 6 bases outside the gene matches. CDR1 and CDR2 (germline): SGHRS, YFSETQ.

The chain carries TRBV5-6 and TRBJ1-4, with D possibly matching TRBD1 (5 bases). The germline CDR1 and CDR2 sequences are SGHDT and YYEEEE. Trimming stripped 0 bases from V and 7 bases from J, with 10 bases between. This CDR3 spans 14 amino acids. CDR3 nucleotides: TGTGCCAGCAGCTTGGAAGGGGTCCGTGAAAAACTGTTTTTT. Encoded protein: CASSLEGVREKLFF.